These 22 T cell receptor beta chains share one sample of origin, sequenced in a study of CD8 T cells in Susac syndrome. Reverse transcription of roughly 0.5 to 1 ug RNA was carried out with random hexamers. TCRdb re-called the immunoSEQ multiplex PCR reads through MiXCR, storing one row per CDR3 protein. Of roughly 330,000 distinct CDR3 sequences detected, about 90% appear once; the ten largest clones hold less than 0.08%. Sequenced sample: CD4+ T cells from PBMCs. Receptors originate from a human donor with multiple sclerosis.

The genes are TRBV12-3 or TRBV12-4 and TRBJ1-5, with 8 positions matching TRBD1. This CDR3 has 14 residues. V lost 4 bases, J lost 5 bases, and 4 bases stayed unmatched. The CDR3 coding sequence is TGTGCCAGCAGTTACCGACAGGGGTATCAGCCCCAGCATTTT. Translated: CASSYRQGYQPQHF.

V is TRBV5-1 and J is TRBJ1-1; a weak D match, TRBD1 (6 bases). The CDR3 sequence is 14 residues long. CDR1 SGHRS and CDR2 YFSETQ come from the germline V gene. The V and J ends lost 3 bases and 1 base respectively, with 10 bases between them. This CDR3 reads CASSWTASNTEAFF. CDR3 nucleotide sequence: TGCGCCAGCAGCTGGACAGCTTCGAACACTGAAGCTTTCTTT.

The chain is built from TRBV3-1 and TRBJ2-7; D is possibly TRBD2 (5 bases). The CDR3 contains 14 residues. Trimming left V 0 bases short and J 6 bases short, with 12 bases between. Germline V gene sequence: CDR1 LGHDT, CDR2 YNNKEL (reference sequence). CDR3 DNA sequence: TGTGCCAGCAGCCAAGAAAGGGTAGCGAGCGAGCAGTACTTC. As protein: CASSQERVASEQYF.

In its sample, this clonotype was seen once. This chain uses TRBV6-2 or TRBV6-3 with TRBJ1-5; 7 bases agree with TRBD1. Looked up from germline, CDR1 is MNHEY and CDR2 is SVGEGT. V shed 10 bases and J 6 bases; nucleotides not matched to a gene: 6. The CDR3 is made up of 12 amino acids. The CDR3 nucleotides read TGTGCCATCCGACAGGGCCTTCAGCCCCAGCATTTT. Encoded protein: CAIRQGLQPQHF.

The chain has TRBV2 and TRBJ1-2; no clear D gene. Germline-derived CDR1 and CDR2 are SNHLY and FYNNEI. V was shortened by 10 bases and J by 7 bases, with 19 bases between the two germline ends. CDR3 size: 13 residues. CDR3 nucleotide sequence: TGTGCCACCACCTCGGAGCGGACGGGTGGCTACACCTTC. Its translation: CATTSERTGGYTF.

This clonotype was seen only a few times. This chain links TRBV12-3 or TRBV12-4 with TRBJ2-7; D is perhaps TRBD1 (6 bases). The CDR3 consists of 12 residues. The ends were cut back, 3 bases at V and 6 bases at J, with 9 bases in the middle. In nucleotides, the CDR3 is TGTGCCAGCAGTTTTACAGGGTTCGAGCAGTACTTC. This codes for CASSFTGFEQYF.

The chain uses TRBV19 and TRBJ1-2; TRBD1 might be the D (5 bases). CDR1 is LNHDA and CDR2 is SQIVND in the germline V gene (reference sequence). Trimming shortened V by 7 bases and J by 4 bases, and 22 bases separated the two germline ends. The CDR3 consists of 16 residues. The CDR3 is CASKDSGQGRIYGYTF. The DNA for the CDR3 is TGTGCCAGTAAGGATTCTGGGCAGGGTCGAATCTATGGCTACACCTTC.

The chain combines TRBV7-8 with TRBJ1-5; D uncertain. The CDR3 length is 13 residues. V shed 6 bases and J shed 6 bases, with 12 bases lying between them. Germline CDR1 SGHVS, CDR2 FQNEAQ. For the CDR3, the DNA is TGTGCCAGCAGATGGGCGGTGGGTCAGCCCCAGCATTTT. As protein: CASRWAVGQPQHF.

In its sample, this clonotype was seen once. The rearrangement joins TRBV27 to TRBJ2-2; D is uncertain. The CDR3 runs to 16 residues. Trimming left V 6 bases short and J 0 bases short, with 14 bases between. The germline CDR1 and CDR2 sequences are MNHEY and SMNVEV (reference sequence). The CDR3 DNA reads TGTGCCAGCAGCAACTACGGAGCGCCGAACACCGGGGAGCTGTTTTTT. Its protein product is CASSNYGAPNTGELFF.

V usage is TRBV3-1 and J usage is TRBJ2-1; D is perhaps TRBD1 or TRBD2 (5 bases each). In germline, CDR1 is LGHDT, CDR2 YNNKEL (reference sequence). The CDR3 runs to 18 residues. With 4 bases removed from V and 1 base from J, the gap between germline ends came to 20 bases. CDR3 DNA sequence: TGTGCCAGCAGCCCAGGATTTGGGACGTTGTCGTCCTACAATGAGCAGTTCTTC. This codes for CASSPGFGTLSSYNEQFF.

The V and J genes are TRBV6-6 and TRBJ1-5, with D unclear. Germline CDR1 MNHNY, CDR2 SVGAGI (reference sequence). The CDR3 sequence is 15 residues long. V was clipped by 8 bases and J by 0 bases, with 14 bases between them. The CDR3 nucleotides read TGTGCCAGCCGCTCGACGGACCGTAGCAATCAGCCCCAGCATTTT. Its translation: CASRSTDRSNQPQHF.

V is TRBV7-2 and J is TRBJ2-5; a weak D match, TRBD1 (6 bases). V gave up 1 base and J gave up 5 bases, with 11 bases separating them. In germline, CDR1 is SGHTA, CDR2 FQGNSA. This CDR3 comprises 14 residues. CDR3 loop: CASSLDGTGETQYF. CDR3 in DNA: TGTGCCAGCAGCTTAGATGGAACAGGGGAGACCCAGTACTTC.

This clonotype was detected only once. The chain carries TRBV12-3 or TRBV12-4 and TRBJ1-1, with unresolved D. The CDR3 sequence is 13 residues long. V was shortened by 1 base and J by 10 bases, with 13 bases between the two germline ends. The CDR3 protein is CASSLVTKVGAFF. In DNA, the CDR3 is TGTGCCAGCAGTTTAGTGACAAAAGTCGGAGCTTTCTTT.

The chain couples TRBV12-3 or TRBV12-4 to TRBJ1-5; TRBD1 aligns across 7 bases. V dropped 6 bases and J dropped 6; count of bases not matched to a gene: 11. This CDR3 spans 15 amino acids. DNA of the CDR3: TGTGCCAGCAGCCGTGGACAGGCCGGAGGTCAGCCCCAGCATTTT. This codes for CASSRGQAGGQPQHF.

V is TRBV7-3 and J is TRBJ2-7; 8 nucleotides line up with TRBD2. Looked up from germline, CDR1 is SGHTA and CDR2 is FQGTGA. The CDR3 is 13 residues long. With V trimmed by 5 bases and J by 6 bases, 6 bases remained unmatched. CDR3 nucleotides: TGTGCCAGCAGCCCTTCGGGGGGGGCCGAGCAGTACTTC. Amino acid sequence: CASSPSGGAEQYF.

V is TRBV5-6 and J is TRBJ2-3; the D is unclear. Germline loops: CDR1 SGHDT, CDR2 YYEEEE. V was shortened by 5 bases and J by 2 bases, with 9 bases between the two germline ends. The CDR3 is 13 amino acids. The CDR3 sequence is CASREIHTDTQYF. Written as DNA, the CDR3 is TGTGCCAGCAGAGAGATCCACACAGATACGCAGTATTTT.

V gene TRBV6-2 or TRBV6-3 combines with J gene TRBJ1-5; a possible D gene is TRBD1 (5 bases). This CDR3 has 15 residues. V was cut by 0 bases and J by 6 bases, with 12 bases left in between. Germline V lookup: CDR1 MNHEY, CDR2 SVGEGT. The CDR3 DNA reads TGTGCCAGCAGTTACTCAGGGGTGAGGCGTCAGCCCCAGCATTTT. Amino acids: CASSYSGVRRQPQHF.

This chain uses TRBV4-3 with TRBJ1-5; no clear D gene. The germline V gene has CDR1 LGHNA and CDR2 YSLEER. The CDR3 spans 13 residues. The germline V and J ends were trimmed by 3 bases and 7 bases, with 10 bases remaining between them. In DNA form, the CDR3 reads TGCGCCAGCAGCCAGGGAGGAGGGCAGCCCCAGCATTTT. Its translation: CASSQGGGQPQHF.

The V gene is TRBV6-5, the J gene TRBJ1-2; D call uncertain. The CDR3 is made up of 14 amino acids. The V gene's germline CDR1 is MNHEY and CDR2 SVGAGI. V was pared by 2 bases and J by 5 bases, with 12 bases between. CDR3 bases: TGTGCCAGCAGTTACAGGCAGCCGTCTTATGGCTACACCTTC. Translated: CASSYRQPSYGYTF.

The chain couples TRBV6-2 or TRBV6-3 to TRBJ2-2; 8 positions match TRBD1. Germline loops: CDR1 MNHEY, CDR2 SVGEGT. The CDR3 is made up of 15 amino acids. V was pared by 6 bases and J by 3 bases, with 6 bases of the junction left unmatched. The CDR3 DNA is TGTGCCAGCAGAAGACAGGGGTGGGACACCGGGGAGCTGTTTTTT. Its protein product is CASRRQGWDTGELFF.

The chain has TRBV7-2 and TRBJ2-1, with 8 bases that match TRBD2. Germline values: CDR1 SGHTA, CDR2 FQGNSA. This CDR3 spans 17 amino acids. V lost 5 bases, J lost 0 bases, and 9 bases stayed unmatched. The CDR3 sequence is CASSPRAGGSSYNEQFF. CDR3 bases: TGTGCCAGCAGCCCCCGCGCGGGAGGAAGCTCCTACAATGAGCAGTTCTTC.

The chain combines TRBV12-3 or TRBV12-4 with TRBJ2-2; no reliable D call. The CDR3 has 13 residues. V gave up 8 bases and J gave up 4 bases, with 11 bases separating them. The CDR3 bases are TGTGCCAGCCTCCAAGGCGGCACCGGGGAGCTGTTTTTT. Amino acids: CASLQGGTGELFF.